Presented here are 30 T cell receptor beta chains from one specimen sequenced in a study of shared clonotypes between healthy human individuals. Sequencing was performed with immunoSEQ multiplex PCR; in TCRdb, only in-frame clones are kept and a portion is missing. Of around 2,000,000 clones in the sample, roughly 96% were seen once. Material: naive CD4+ T cells sorted from blood. Subset noted: CD45RA+ positively selected. Every receptor here comes from a man younger than 30 in good health.

The genes are TRBV5-1 and TRBJ2-5; tentatively, D is TRBD2 (6 bases). The CDR3 is 14 residues long. The germline CDR1 and CDR2 sequences are SGHRS and YFSETQ. V was trimmed by 1 base and J by 2 bases, leaving 9 bases between them. In DNA form, the CDR3 reads TGCGCCAGCAGCTTGATGGGGACTCAAGAGACCCAGTACTTC. Translating gives CASSLMGTQETQYF.

The CDR3 coding sequence is TGTGCCAGCAGCTTAGGGTTGAGGGACACAGATACGCAGTATTTT. It encodes CASSLGLRDTDTQYF. V gene TRBV7-9 combines with J gene TRBJ2-3; D might be TRBD2 (5 bases). The CDR3 spans 15 residues. Germline loops: CDR1 SEHNR, CDR2 FQNEAQ (reference sequence). V was shortened by 1 base and J by 2 bases, with 10 bases between the two germline ends.

The chain couples TRBV11-1 to TRBJ1-6; the match to TRBD1 covers 8 bases. The germline V gene encodes CDR1 SGHAT and CDR2 FQDESV (reference sequence). The V and J ends lost 5 bases and 7 bases, in that order; junction bases with no gene match: 7. The CDR3 contains 15 residues. The CDR3 loop is CASSHRRDRNSPLHF. As DNA, the CDR3 is TGTGCCAGCAGCCACCGCCGGGACAGGAATTCACCCCTCCACTTT.

The chain joins TRBV7-9 to TRBJ2-3; possibly TRBD1 for D (6 bases). CDR1 and CDR2 (germline): SEHNR, FQNEAQ (reference sequence). V was clipped by 5 bases and J by 6 bases, with 27 bases between them. CDR3 length: 18 amino acids. The CDR3 region is CASSPHFRQEWRVDTQYF. In DNA, the CDR3 is TGTGCCAGCAGCCCCCACTTTCGACAGGAATGGCGAGTGGATACGCAGTATTTT.

The chain employs TRBV28 and TRBJ1-5; D not resolved. Trimming removed 6 bases at V and 9 bases at J, with 15 bases between. The germline V gene has CDR1 MDHEN and CDR2 SYDVKM. This CDR3 region has 13 residues. The CDR3 here is CASSASTFSPQHF. CDR3 sequence (DNA): TGTGCCAGCAGCGCCTCGACCTTCTCGCCCCAGCATTTT.

The V and J genes are TRBV11-2 and TRBJ1-2; D possibly corresponds to TRBD1 (5 bases). The CDR3 runs to 15 residues. Germline-derived CDR1 and CDR2 are SGHAT and FQNNGV. The V end was cut by 5 bases, the J end by 4 bases, with 17 bases between. The DNA for the CDR3 is TGTGCCAGCAGCCCCTGGGGCACTACCTCCTATGGCTACACCTTC. Translating gives CASSPWGTTSYGYTF.

This clone appeared a single time. The chain uses TRBV9 and TRBJ2-3; 10 bases are a match to TRBD2. The CDR3 runs to 16 residues. Germline V gene data show CDR1 as SGDLS and CDR2 as YYNGEE. V was clipped by 2 bases and J by 4 bases; unmatched bases: 7. The CDR3 protein is CASSVLAGERSDTQYF. As DNA, the CDR3 is TGTGCCAGCAGCGTGCTAGCGGGGGAGCGCTCAGATACGCAGTATTTT.

This sequence joins TRBV7-3 and TRBJ2-5; D unclear. V was cut by 2 bases and J by 5 bases, with 9 bases left in between. The length of the CDR3 is 13 residues. Germline CDR1 SGHTA, CDR2 FQGTGA. Here the CDR3 DNA reads TGTGCCAGCAGCTTAGCCCTAGAGGAGACCCAGTACTTC. This translates into CASSLALEETQYF.

The chain joins TRBV28 to TRBJ1-1, with D hard to call. Germline-derived CDR1 and CDR2 are MDHEN and SYDVKM. V was cut by 2 bases and J by 4 bases, with 11 bases left in between. This CDR3 region has 14 residues. The CDR3 nucleotides are TGTGCCAGCAGTTTAGGGGTACGGAGCACTGAAGCTTTCTTT. Protein sequence: CASSLGVRSTEAFF.

The genes are TRBV5-4 and TRBJ2-7, with 13 bases fitting TRBD2. From germline, CDR1 is SGHNT and CDR2 YYREEE (reference sequence). V was clipped by 3 bases and J by 3 bases; unmatched bases: 9. The CDR3 sequence is 17 residues long. CDR3 sequence (DNA): TGTGCCAGCAGCTCTTTGGGACTAGCGGGAACCGACTACGAGCAGTACTTC. Protein product: CASSSLGLAGTDYEQYF.

The chain couples TRBV18 to TRBJ1-5; TRBD1 agrees at 10 bases. The germline CDR1 and CDR2 sequences are KGHSH and LQKENI. The J segment lost 2 bases and the V segment lost 8 bases, leaving 3 bases of the junction unmatched. The CDR3 contains 14 residues. CDR3: CASRDRGGNQPQHF. DNA of the CDR3: TGTGCCAGCAGGGACAGGGGTGGCAATCAGCCCCAGCATTTT.

This clone was found once. The genes are TRBV19 and TRBJ1-2, with D unclear. Trimming removed 0 bases at V and 0 bases at J, with 8 bases between. Germline CDR1 is LNHDA and CDR2 is SQIVND (reference sequence). This CDR3 contains 15 residues. In DNA, the CDR3 is TGTGCCAGTAGTATAGATCGTGCAGCTAACTATGGCTACACCTTC. As protein: CASSIDRAANYGYTF.

V gene TRBV28 combines with J gene TRBJ2-7; D is unclear. Germline loops: CDR1 MDHEN, CDR2 SYDVKM. The V end lost 10 bases, the J end lost 2 bases, and 9 bases lay between the germline ends. This CDR3 contains 11 residues. CDR3 sequence (DNA): TGTGCCACCACGACCCCCTACGAGCAGTACTTC. This codes for CATTTPYEQYF.

The chain couples TRBV5-1 to TRBJ1-6, with 7 bases fitting TRBD1. From germline, CDR1 is SGHRS and CDR2 YFSETQ. The CDR3 runs 15 residues. The V and J ends lost 2 bases and 10 bases, in that order; junction bases with no gene match: 9. The CDR3: CASSFRQGDDSPLHF. CDR3 coding DNA: TGCGCCAGCAGCTTCCGACAGGGAGATGACTCACCCCTCCACTTT.

The CDR3 sequence is CASSLSPGGNEKLFF. DNA of the CDR3: TGTGCCAGCAGCTTATCCCCAGGGGGGAATGAAAAACTGTTTTTT. The chain joins TRBV7-9 to TRBJ1-4; 7 positions agree with TRBD1. This CDR3 is 15 amino acids long. The junction had 5 bases not matched to a gene; V was cut back by 2 bases and J by 5 bases. The V gene's germline CDR1 is SEHNR and CDR2 FQNEAQ (reference sequence).

This clone appeared a single time. The gene calls are TRBV19 and TRBJ1-2; 9 bases map to TRBD1. Germline loops: CDR1 LNHDA, CDR2 SQIVND (reference sequence). V dropped 5 bases and J dropped 3; count of bases not matched to a gene: 7. The CDR3 has 15 amino acids. The CDR3 sequence is CASSPGQGHDYGYTF. CDR3 DNA sequence: TGTGCCAGTAGTCCCGGACAGGGGCATGACTATGGCTACACCTTC.

The chain is built from TRBV6-5 and TRBJ2-1, with 8 bases identical to TRBD2. Germline V gene lookup returns CDR1 MNHEY and CDR2 SVGAGI. The trim removed 5 bases at V and 4 bases at J, leaving 7 bases unmatched. The CDR3 is 15 residues long. CDR3 bases: TGTGCCAGCAGTCCAAGTGTAGCGGGGTACAATGAGCAGTTCTTC. Encoded protein: CASSPSVAGYNEQFF.

The chain employs TRBV9 and TRBJ1-1, with a possible D match to TRBD1 (5 bases). Germline-derived CDR1 and CDR2 are SGDLS and YYNGEE. The V gene lost 2 bases and the J gene lost 2 bases, with 10 bases spanning the gap. The CDR3 is 14 residues long. The CDR3 spells CASSVRDFNTEAFF. Written as DNA, the CDR3 is TGTGCCAGCAGCGTCCGGGACTTCAACACTGAAGCTTTCTTT.

In the case of this clone: One end of the junction varies from germline; a read error may be responsible. This sequence joins TRBV7-7 and TRBJ2-1; 8 bases are shared with TRBD1. Germline V gene sequence: CDR1 SSHAT, CDR2 FNYEAQ (reference sequence). This CDR3 is built from 16 residues. The CDR3 sequence is CASSLTSGQAYNEQFF. The CDR3 region has the DNA TGTGCTAGCAGCTTAACTTCGGGACAGGCCTACAATGAGCAGTTCTTC.

The count of this clone is one. The rearrangement joins TRBV28 to TRBJ1-6, with 7 positions matching TRBD1. The V gene's germline CDR1 is MDHEN and CDR2 SYDVKM. Trimming removed 5 bases from V and 7 bases from J; junction bases left unmatched: 11. The CDR3 covers 16 residues. The CDR3 region is CASSVDRKTKNSPLHF. DNA for the CDR3: TGTGCCAGCAGTGTGGACAGGAAGACGAAAAATTCACCCCTCCACTTT.

CDR3 residues: CASSITGAYYEQYF. The DNA of the CDR3 is TGTGCCAGTAGTATTACAGGGGCGTACTACGAGCAGTACTTC. The V gene is TRBV19, the J gene TRBJ2-7; 7 bases are shared with TRBD1. The junction had 5 bases not matched to a gene; V was cut back by 3 bases and J by 3 bases. This CDR3 contains 14 residues. From germline, CDR1 is LNHDA and CDR2 SQIVND (reference sequence).

J is TRBJ1-1 and V is TRBV7-9, with no clear D. The CDR3 is 14 amino acids. Trimming left V 4 bases short and J 1 base short, with 10 bases between. CDR1 is SEHNR and CDR2 is FQNEAQ in the germline V gene (reference sequence). CDR3 amino acids: CASSSFPGNTEAFF. The CDR3 DNA is TGTGCCAGCAGCTCGTTTCCAGGGAACACTGAAGCTTTCTTT.

The rearrangement uses TRBV4-1 and TRBJ2-1, with D perhaps matching TRBD1 (5 bases). With 2 bases removed from V and 7 bases from J, the gap between germline ends came to 24 bases. Per germline, CDR1 MGHRA and CDR2 YSYEKL. The CDR3 length is 18 residues. DNA of the CDR3: TGCGCCAGCAGCCAATCCGTAACCAGGGTTGTTCTATATAATGAGCAGTTCTTC. This gives the protein CASSQSVTRVVLYNEQFF.

This rearrangement joins TRBV15 to TRBJ2-7, with D possibly matching TRBD2 (5 bases). V was cut by 0 bases and J by 3 bases, with 9 bases left in between. The germline V gene has CDR1 LNHNV and CDR2 YYDKDF (reference sequence). The CDR3 runs to 14 residues. The CDR3 sequence is CATSRDPGNYEQYF. The CDR3 nucleotides read TGTGCCACCAGCAGAGATCCGGGGAACTACGAGCAGTACTTC.

As to this clone: One end of the junction varies from germline; a read error may be responsible. This rearrangement joins TRBV7-7 to TRBJ2-1; 8 nucleotides align to TRBD2. Germline-derived CDR1 and CDR2 are SSHAT and FNYEAQ (reference sequence). The CDR3 covers 14 residues. CDR3 nucleotide sequence: TGTGCTAGCAGCCTTAGCGGGACTAACAATGAGCAGTTCTTC. It is translated as CASSLSGTNNEQFF.

The chain links TRBV5-1 to TRBJ2-2; 8 bases match TRBD2. Unmatched junction bases numbered 10, after V lost 6 bases and J lost 6 bases. Per the germline V gene, CDR1 is SGHRS and CDR2 is YFSETQ. The CDR3 extends over 15 amino acids. CDR3 sequence reads: CASKETSGIPGELFF. The CDR3 bases are TGCGCCAGCAAGGAAACTAGCGGAATTCCCGGGGAGCTGTTTTTT.

The chain has TRBV30 and TRBJ1-2; 9 bases line up with TRBD1. CDR1 is GTSNPN and CDR2 is SVGIG in the germline V gene (reference sequence). This CDR3 region has 14 residues. V dropped 4 bases and J dropped 6; count of bases not matched to a gene: 9. DNA for the CDR3: TGTGCCTGGAAAAGACCGGGACAGGGAAATGGCTACACCTTC. It specifies CAWKRPGQGNGYTF.

This chain links TRBV7-3 with TRBJ1-1; no definite D call. This CDR3 region has 13 residues. Germline CDR1 reads SGHTA; CDR2 reads FQGTGA. Trimming shortened V by 5 bases and J by 5 bases, and 12 bases separated the two germline ends. The DNA for the CDR3 is TGTGCCAGCAGCCCCCGGGTTGGGACTGAAGCTTTCTTT. It encodes CASSPRVGTEAFF.

This clone came up once. The chain couples TRBV9 to TRBJ2-3; the D is unclear. Per germline, CDR1 SGDLS and CDR2 YYNGEE. Trimming took 1 base from V and 0 from J, leaving 6 bases between them. The CDR3 sequence is 14 residues long. CDR3 nucleotides: TGTGCCAGCAGCGTAATGGTGAGCACAGATACGCAGTATTTT. This translates into CASSVMVSTDTQYF.

The chain combines TRBV27 with TRBJ1-2, with 7 bases identical to TRBD1. V lost 0 bases, J lost 4 bases, and 11 bases stayed unmatched. This CDR3 has 17 amino acids. CDR1 is MNHEY and CDR2 is SMNVEV in the germline V gene (reference sequence). CDR3 protein: CASSLSLDRTGIYGYTF. The CDR3 nucleotides are TGTGCCAGCAGTTTATCACTCGATCGGACAGGAATCTATGGCTACACCTTC.